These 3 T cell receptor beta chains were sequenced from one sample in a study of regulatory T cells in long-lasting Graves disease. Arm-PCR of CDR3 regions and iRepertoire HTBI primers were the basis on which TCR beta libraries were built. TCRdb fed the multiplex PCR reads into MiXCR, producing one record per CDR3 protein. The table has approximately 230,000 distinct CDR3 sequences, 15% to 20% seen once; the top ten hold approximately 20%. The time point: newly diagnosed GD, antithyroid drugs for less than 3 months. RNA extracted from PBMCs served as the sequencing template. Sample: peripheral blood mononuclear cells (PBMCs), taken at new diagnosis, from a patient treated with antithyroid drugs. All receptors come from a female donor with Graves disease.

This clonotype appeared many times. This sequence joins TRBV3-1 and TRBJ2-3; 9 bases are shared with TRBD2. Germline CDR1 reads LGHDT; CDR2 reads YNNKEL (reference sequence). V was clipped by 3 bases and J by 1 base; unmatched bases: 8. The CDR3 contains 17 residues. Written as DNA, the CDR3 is TGTGCCAGCAGCCAGGGAGAGACTAGCGGAGGCACAGATACGCAGTATTTT. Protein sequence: CASSQGETSGGTDTQYF.

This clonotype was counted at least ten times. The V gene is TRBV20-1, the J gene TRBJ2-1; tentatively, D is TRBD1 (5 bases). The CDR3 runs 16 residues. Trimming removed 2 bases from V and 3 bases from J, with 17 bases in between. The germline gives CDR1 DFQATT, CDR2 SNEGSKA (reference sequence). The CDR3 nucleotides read TGCAGTGCTAGATCCTACGGTTCAGGGTTCTACAATGAGCAGTTCTTC. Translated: CSARSYGSGFYNEQFF.

The CDR3 sequence is CASSSGGGTGGVNTEAFF. In nucleotides, the CDR3 is TGTGCCAGCAGCTCGGGAGGAGGGACAGGGGGCGTGAACACTGAAGCTTTCTTT. The chain is built from TRBV11-2 and TRBJ1-1; 12 positions agree with TRBD1. The CDR3 is 18 residues long. With V trimmed by 4 bases and J by 0 bases, 9 bases remained unmatched. Per the germline V gene, CDR1 is SGHAT and CDR2 is FQNNGV.